This T cell receptor beta chain was recorded in a study of CXCR3-negative and CXCR3-positive naive CD8 T cells. Broader study findings: High diversity, comparable across both naive subsets, contrasted with much lower diversity in memory CD8+ cells. Naive cells positive for CXCR3 carried more hydrophobic TRB CDR3s than CXCR3-negative ones.

UMI labels and 5' RACE were used to prepare the TRB cDNA libraries. TCRdb re-called the 5' RACE reads and gives one entry per CDR3 protein, without DNA. Its clone listing holds 69,000 or so distinct CDR3 sequences. Naive CD8+ T cells showed a CD45RO-CCR7+CD27+CD95- phenotype. A note on this clonotype: The antigen is undetermined.

Per the germline V gene, CDR1 is MNHNY and CDR2 is SVGAGI (reference sequence). The CDR3 consists of 14 residues. Sample: naive CXCR3- CD8+ T cells from blood. Subset reported: CD45RO-CCR7+CD27+CD95- naive CD8+ T cells lacking CXCR3 (TNR3-). This TCR was sampled from a human donor in good health. Some clones in this sample may be carry-over from other donors' samples. The V gene is TRBV6-6, the J gene TRBJ1-6. CDR3 residues: CASSYWVENSPLHF.